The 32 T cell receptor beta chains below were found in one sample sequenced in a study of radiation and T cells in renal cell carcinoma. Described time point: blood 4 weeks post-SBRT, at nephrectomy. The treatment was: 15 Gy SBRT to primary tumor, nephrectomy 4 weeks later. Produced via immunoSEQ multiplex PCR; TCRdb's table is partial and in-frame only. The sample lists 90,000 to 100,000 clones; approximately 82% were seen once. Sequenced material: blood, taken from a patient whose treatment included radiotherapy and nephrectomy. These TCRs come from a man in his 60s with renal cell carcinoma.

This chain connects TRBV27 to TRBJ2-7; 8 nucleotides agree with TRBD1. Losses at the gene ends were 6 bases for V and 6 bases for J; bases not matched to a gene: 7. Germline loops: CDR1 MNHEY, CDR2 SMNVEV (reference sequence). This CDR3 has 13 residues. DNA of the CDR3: TGTGCCAGCAGAGGACAGGGCCTACCCGAGCAGTACTTC. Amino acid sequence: CASRGQGLPEQYF.

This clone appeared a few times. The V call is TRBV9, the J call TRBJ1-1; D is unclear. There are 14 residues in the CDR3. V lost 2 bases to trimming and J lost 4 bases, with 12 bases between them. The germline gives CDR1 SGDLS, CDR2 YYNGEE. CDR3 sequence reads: CASSVGQTGTEAFF. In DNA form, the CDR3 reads TGTGCCAGCAGCGTTGGGCAGACGGGCACTGAAGCTTTCTTT.

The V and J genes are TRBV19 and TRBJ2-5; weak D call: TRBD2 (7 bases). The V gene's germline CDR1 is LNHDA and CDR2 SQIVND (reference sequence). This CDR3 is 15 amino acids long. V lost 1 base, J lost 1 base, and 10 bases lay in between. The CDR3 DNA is TGTGCCAGTAGTATAGGAGGGGGGGTCCAAGAGACCCAGTACTTC. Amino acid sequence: CASSIGGGVQETQYF.

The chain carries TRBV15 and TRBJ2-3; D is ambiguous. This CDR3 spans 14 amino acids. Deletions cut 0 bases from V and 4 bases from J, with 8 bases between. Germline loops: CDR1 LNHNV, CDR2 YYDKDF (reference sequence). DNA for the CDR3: TGTGCCACCAGCAGAGATTACCGGGCAGATACGCAGTATTTT. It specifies CATSRDYRADTQYF.

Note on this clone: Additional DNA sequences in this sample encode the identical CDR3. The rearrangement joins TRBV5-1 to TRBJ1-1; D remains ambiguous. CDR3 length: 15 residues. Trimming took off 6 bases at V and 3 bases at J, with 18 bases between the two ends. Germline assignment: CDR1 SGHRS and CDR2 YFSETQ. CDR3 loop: CASTPGGSRDTEAFF. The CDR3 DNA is TGCGCCAGCACGCCGGGTGGATCACGGGACACTGAAGCTTTCTTT.

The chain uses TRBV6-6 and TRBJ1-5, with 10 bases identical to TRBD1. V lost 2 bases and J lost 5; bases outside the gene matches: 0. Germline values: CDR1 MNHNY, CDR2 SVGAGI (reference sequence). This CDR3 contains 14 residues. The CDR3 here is CASSYGTGDQPQHF. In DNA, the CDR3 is TGTGCCAGCAGTTACGGGACAGGGGATCAGCCCCAGCATTTT.

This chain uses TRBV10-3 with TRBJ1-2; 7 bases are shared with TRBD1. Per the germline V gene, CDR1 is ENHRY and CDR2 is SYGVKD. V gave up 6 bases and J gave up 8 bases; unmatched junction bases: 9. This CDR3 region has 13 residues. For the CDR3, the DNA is TGTGCCATCAGAAAAGAGGGGGCAGGGGGCTACACCTTC. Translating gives CAIRKEGAGGYTF.

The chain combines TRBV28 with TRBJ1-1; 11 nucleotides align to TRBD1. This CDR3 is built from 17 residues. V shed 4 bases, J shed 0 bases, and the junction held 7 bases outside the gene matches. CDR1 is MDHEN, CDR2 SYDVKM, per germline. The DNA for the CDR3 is TGTGCCAGCAGTTCAATCCCGGGACAGGGGGTGAACACTGAAGCTTTCTTT. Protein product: CASSSIPGQGVNTEAFF. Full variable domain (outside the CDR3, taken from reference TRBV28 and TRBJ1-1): DVKVTQSSRYLVKRTGEKVFLECVQDMDHENMFWYRQDPGLGLRLIYFSYDVKMKEKGDIPEGYSVSREKKERFSLILESASTNQTSMYLCASSSIPGQGVNTEAFFGQGTRLTVV.

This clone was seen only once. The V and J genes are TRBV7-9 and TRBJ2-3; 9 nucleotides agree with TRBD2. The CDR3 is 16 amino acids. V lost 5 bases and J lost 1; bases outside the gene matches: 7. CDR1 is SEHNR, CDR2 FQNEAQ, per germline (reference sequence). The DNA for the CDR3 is TGTGCCAGCAGCCCGCTACGGACTAGCGGCACAGATACGCAGTATTTT. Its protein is CASSPLRTSGTDTQYF.

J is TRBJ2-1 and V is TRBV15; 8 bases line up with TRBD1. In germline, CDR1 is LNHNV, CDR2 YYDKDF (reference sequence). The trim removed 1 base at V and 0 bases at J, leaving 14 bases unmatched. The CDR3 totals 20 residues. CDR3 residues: CATSRVRDRSPLSSYNEQFF. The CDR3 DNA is TGTGCCACCAGCAGAGTAAGGGACAGGAGTCCTCTCAGCTCCTACAATGAGCAGTTCTTC.

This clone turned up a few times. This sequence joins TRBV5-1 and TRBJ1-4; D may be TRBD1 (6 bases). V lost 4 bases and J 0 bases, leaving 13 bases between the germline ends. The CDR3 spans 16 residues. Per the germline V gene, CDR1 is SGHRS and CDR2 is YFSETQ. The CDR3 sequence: CASSDGQPATNEKLFF. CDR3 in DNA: TGCGCCAGCAGCGACGGACAGCCTGCAACTAATGAAAAACTGTTTTTT.

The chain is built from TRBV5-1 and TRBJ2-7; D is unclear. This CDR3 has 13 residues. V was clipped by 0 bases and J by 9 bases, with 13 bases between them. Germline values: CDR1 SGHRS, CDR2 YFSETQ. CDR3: CASSLGQPYGQYF. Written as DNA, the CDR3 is TGCGCCAGCAGCTTGGGGCAGCCTTATGGGCAGTACTTC.

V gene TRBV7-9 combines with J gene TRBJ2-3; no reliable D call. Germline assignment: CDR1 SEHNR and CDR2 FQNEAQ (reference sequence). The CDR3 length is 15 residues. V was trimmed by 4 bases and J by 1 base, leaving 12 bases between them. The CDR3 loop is CASSSEMMGTDTQYF. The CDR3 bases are TGTGCCAGCAGCTCCGAAATGATGGGCACAGATACGCAGTATTTT.

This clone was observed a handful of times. CDR3 residues: CSVQNYGYTF. In nucleotides, the CDR3 is TGCAGCGTACAGAACTATGGCTACACCTTC. This chain connects TRBV29-1 to TRBJ1-2; D uncertain. Germline V gives CDR1 SQVTM, CDR2 ANQGSEA. V was clipped by 6 bases and J by 2 bases, with 4 bases between them. The CDR3 sequence is 10 residues long. The full variable domain, completed using reference TRBV29-1 and TRBJ1-2, is SAVISQKPSRDICQRGTSLTIQCQVDSQVTMMFWYRQQPGQSLTLIATANQGSEATYESGFVIDKFPISRPNLTFSTLTVSNMSPEDSSIYLCSVQNYGYTFGSGTRLTVV.

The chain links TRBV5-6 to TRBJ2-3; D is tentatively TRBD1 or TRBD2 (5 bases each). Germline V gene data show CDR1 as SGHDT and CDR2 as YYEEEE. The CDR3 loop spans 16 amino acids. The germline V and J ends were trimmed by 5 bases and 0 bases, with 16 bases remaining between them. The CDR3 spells CASSFSGRRSTDTQYF. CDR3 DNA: TGTGCCAGCAGTTTTTCGGGACGCCGGAGCACAGATACGCAGTATTTT.

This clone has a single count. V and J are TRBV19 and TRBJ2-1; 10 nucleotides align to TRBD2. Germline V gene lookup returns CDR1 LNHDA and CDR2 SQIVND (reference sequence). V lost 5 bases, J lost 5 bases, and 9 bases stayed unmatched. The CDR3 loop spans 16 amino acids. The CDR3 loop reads CASSALAGVSHNEQFF. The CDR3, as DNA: TGTGCCAGTAGTGCCCTAGCGGGAGTATCCCACAATGAGCAGTTCTTC. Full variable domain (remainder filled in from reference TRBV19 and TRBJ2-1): DGGITQSPKYLFRKEGQNVTLSCEQNLNHDAMYWYRQDPGQGLRLIYYSQIVNDFQKGDIAEGYSVSREKKESFPLTVTSAQKNPTAFYLCASSALAGVSHNEQFFGPGTRLTVL.

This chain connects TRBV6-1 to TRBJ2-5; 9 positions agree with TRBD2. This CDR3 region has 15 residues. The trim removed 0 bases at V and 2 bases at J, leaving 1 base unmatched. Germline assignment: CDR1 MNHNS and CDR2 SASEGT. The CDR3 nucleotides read TGTGCCAGCAGTGAAGCTAGCGGGAGTCAAGAGACCCAGTACTTC. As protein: CASSEASGSQETQYF.

The CDR3 is CASSPTFGGLNEKLFF. The CDR3 nucleotides read TGTGCCAGCTCACCAACGTTCGGGGGTTTAAATGAAAAACTGTTTTTT. The chain employs TRBV18 and TRBJ1-4; the D gene is possibly TRBD1 (5 bases). CDR3 length equals 16 residues. From germline, CDR1 is KGHSH and CDR2 LQKENI. Trimming left V 2 bases short and J 5 bases short, with 15 bases between.

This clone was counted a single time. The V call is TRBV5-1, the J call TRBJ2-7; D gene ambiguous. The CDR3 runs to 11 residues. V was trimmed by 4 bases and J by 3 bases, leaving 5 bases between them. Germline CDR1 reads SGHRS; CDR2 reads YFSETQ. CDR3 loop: CASSAGYEQYF. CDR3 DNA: TGCGCCAGCAGCGCCGGCTACGAGCAGTACTTC.

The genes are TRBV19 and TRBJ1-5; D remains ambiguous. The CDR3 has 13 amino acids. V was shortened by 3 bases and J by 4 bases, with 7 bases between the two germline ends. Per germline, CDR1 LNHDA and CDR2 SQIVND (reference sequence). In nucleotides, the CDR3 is TGTGCCAGTAGTATTCCGGATAATCAGCCCCAGCATTTT. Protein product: CASSIPDNQPQHF.

CDR3 protein: CASSQACAQKDYEQYF. CDR3 coding DNA: TGTGCCAGCAGCCAGGCCTGCGCACAGAAAGACTACGAGCAGTACTTC. V usage is TRBV4-2 and J usage is TRBJ2-7, with unresolved D. Germline CDR1 and CDR2: LGHNA and YNFKEQ. The CDR3 consists of 16 residues. The V and J ends lost 3 bases and 3 bases respectively, with 18 bases between them.

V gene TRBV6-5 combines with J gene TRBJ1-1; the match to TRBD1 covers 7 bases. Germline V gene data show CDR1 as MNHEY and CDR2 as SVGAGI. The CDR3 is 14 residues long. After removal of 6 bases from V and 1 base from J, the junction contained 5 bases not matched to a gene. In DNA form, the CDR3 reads TGTGCCAGCAGCCGACAGGGTGAGAACACTGAAGCTTTCTTT. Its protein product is CASSRQGENTEAFF.

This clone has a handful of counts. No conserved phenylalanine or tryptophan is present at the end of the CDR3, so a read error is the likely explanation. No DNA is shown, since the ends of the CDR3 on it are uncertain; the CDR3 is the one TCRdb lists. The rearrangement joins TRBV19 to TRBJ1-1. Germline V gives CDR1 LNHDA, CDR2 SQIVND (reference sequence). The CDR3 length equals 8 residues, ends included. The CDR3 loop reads CATNQTYL.

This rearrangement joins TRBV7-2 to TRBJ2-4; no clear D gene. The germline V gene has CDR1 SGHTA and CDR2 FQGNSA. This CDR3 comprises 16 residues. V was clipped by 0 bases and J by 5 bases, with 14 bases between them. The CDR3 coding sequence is TGTGCCAGCAGCTTAGCCCCGAATCCCGAGCAAAACATTCAGTACTTC. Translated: CASSLAPNPEQNIQYF.

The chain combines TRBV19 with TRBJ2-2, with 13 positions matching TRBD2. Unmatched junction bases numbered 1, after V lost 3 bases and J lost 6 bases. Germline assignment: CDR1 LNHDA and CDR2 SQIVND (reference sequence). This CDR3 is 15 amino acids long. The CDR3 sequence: CASSIGLAGAGELFF. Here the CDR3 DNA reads TGTGCCAGTAGTATTGGACTAGCGGGGGCCGGGGAGCTGTTTTTT.

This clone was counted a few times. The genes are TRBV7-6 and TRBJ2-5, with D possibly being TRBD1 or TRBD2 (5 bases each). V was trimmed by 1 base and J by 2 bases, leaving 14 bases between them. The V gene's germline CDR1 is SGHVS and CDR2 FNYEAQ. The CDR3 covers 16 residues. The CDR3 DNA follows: TGTGCCAGCAGCTTAGGTCCGGGGCTCCCTCAAGAGACCCAGTACTTC. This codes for CASSLGPGLPQETQYF.

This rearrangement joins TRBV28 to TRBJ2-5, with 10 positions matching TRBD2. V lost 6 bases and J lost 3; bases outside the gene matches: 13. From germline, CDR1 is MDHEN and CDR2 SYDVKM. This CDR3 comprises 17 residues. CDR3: CASRHTGLAGVKETQYF. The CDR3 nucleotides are TGTGCCAGCAGGCACACTGGGCTAGCGGGAGTGAAAGAGACCCAGTACTTC.

CDR3 in DNA: TGCAGCGTTACACAGGGGATCTCTGGAAACACCATATATTTT. Protein product: CSVTQGISGNTIYF. The chain is built from TRBV29-1 and TRBJ1-3; 7 bases are a match to TRBD1. The junction had 4 bases not matched to a gene; V was cut back by 5 bases and J by 0 bases. Per the germline V gene, CDR1 is SQVTM and CDR2 is ANQGSEA. CDR3 length: 14 residues. The full variable domain, completed using reference TRBV29-1 and TRBJ1-3, is SAVISQKPSRDICQRGTSLTIQCQVDSQVTMMFWYRQQPGQSLTLIATANQGSEATYESGFVIDKFPISRPNLTFSTLTVSNMSPEDSSIYLCSVTQGISGNTIYFGEGSWLTVV.

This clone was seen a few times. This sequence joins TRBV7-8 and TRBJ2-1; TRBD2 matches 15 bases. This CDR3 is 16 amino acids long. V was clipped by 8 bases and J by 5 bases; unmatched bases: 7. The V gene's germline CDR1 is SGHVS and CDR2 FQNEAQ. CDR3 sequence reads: CASGLAGGGLHNEQFF. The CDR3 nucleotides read TGTGCCAGCGGACTAGCGGGAGGGGGATTACACAATGAGCAGTTCTTC.

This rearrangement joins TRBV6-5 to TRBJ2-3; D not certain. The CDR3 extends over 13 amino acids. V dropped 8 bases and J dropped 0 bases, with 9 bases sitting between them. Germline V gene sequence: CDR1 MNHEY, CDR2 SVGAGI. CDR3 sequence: CASYGSSTDTQYF. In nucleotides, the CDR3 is TGTGCCAGCTACGGATCTAGCACAGATACGCAGTATTTT.

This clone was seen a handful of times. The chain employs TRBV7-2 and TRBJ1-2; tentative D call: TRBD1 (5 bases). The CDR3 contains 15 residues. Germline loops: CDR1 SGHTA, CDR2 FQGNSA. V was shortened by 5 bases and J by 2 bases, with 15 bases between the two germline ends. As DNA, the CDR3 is TGTGCCAGCAGCCCATCAGGGAGGGAGAACTATGGCTACACCTTC. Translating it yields CASSPSGRENYGYTF.

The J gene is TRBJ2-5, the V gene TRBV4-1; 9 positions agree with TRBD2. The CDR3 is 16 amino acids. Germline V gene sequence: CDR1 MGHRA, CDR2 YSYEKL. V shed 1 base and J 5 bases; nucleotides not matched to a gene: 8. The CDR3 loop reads CASSQGGRSGSETQYF. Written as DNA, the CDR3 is TGCGCCAGCAGCCAAGGTGGACGTAGCGGGAGTGAGACCCAGTACTTC.